This is a list of T cell receptor beta chains from one sample in a study of regulatory T cells in long-lasting Graves disease. TCRdb reanalysed the multiplex PCR reads using MiXCR and keeps one entry per CDR3 protein. The data hold over 650,000 distinct CDR3 sequences, with around 30% observed a single time. The specimen comprised peripheral blood mononuclear cells (PBMCs), sampled when the disease was refractory, from a patient treated with antithyroid drugs. The receptors come from a female donor with Graves disease. Each CDR3 is given with its conserved first and last residue. D genes are given only for firm matches. Clone size appears in some rows only: once, few, many, or a class for an expanded clone.

size | J | D | V | CDR3 | DNA
NA | TRBJ2-7 | TRBD2 | TRBV29-1 | CSVEEKLAGSGEQYF | TGCAGCGTTGAAGAAAAGCTAGCGGGTTCGGGTGAGCAGTACTTC
few | TRBJ1-6 | TRBD1 | TRBV6-1 | CASNPTSGTGRNSPLHF | TGTGCCAGCAACCCTACGTCCGGGACAGGCCGTAATTCACCCCTCCACTTT
NA | TRBJ2-7 | NA | TRBV20-1 | CSARVQGNPYEQYF | TGCAGTGCTAGAGTTCAGGGGAACCCCTACGAGCAGTACTTC
NA | TRBJ1-4 | TRBD1 | TRBV19 | CATGQDFNEKLFF | TGTGCCACCGGACAGGACTTTAATGAAAAACTGTTTTTT
NA | TRBJ2-1 | TRBD2 | TRBV12-3/TRBV12-4 | CASRGTSGRGWNEQFF | TGTGCCAGCAGGGGGACTAGCGGGAGAGGGTGGAATGAGCAGTTCTTC
NA | TRBJ2-1 | NA | TRBV20-1 | CSASPLRVGEQFF | TGCAGTGCTAGCCCATTACGTGTCGGGGAGCAGTTCTTC
few | TRBJ1-5 | NA | TRBV27 | CASSPRTQGREPQHF | TGTGCCAGCAGTCCCCGAACCCAGGGGCGGGAGCCCCAGCATTTT
few | TRBJ1-1 | NA | TRBV20-1 | CSASLGTSEAFF | TGCAGTGCGTCCTTGGGGACTAGTGAAGCTTTCTTT
NA | TRBJ2-3 | NA | TRBV15 | CATSRASTDTQYF | TGTGCCACCAGCAGAGCCAGCACAGATACGCAGTATTTT
few | TRBJ1-4 | NA | TRBV20-1 | CSAEDSATNEKLFF | TGCAGTGCTGAGGACAGCGCAACTAATGAAAAACTGTTTTTT
NA | TRBJ2-2 | TRBD1 | TRBV3-1 | CASSRQGQLFF | TGTGCCAGCAGCCGACAGGGGCAGCTGTTTTTT
few | TRBJ2-5 | NA | TRBV15 | CATSTHRVQETQYF | TGTGCCACCAGCACCCACAGGGTCCAAGAGACCCAGTACTTC
once | TRBJ1-1 | NA | TRBV29-1 | CSVIGEATEAFF | TGCAGCGTTATTGGGGAGGCCACTGAAGCTTTCTTT
NA | TRBJ1-3 | TRBD1 | TRBV20-1 | CSARDRTGNSGNTIYF | TGCAGTGCTAGAGATCGGACAGGGAACTCTGGAAACACCATATATTTT
NA | TRBJ1-4 | NA | TRBV5-1 | CASSPEGLGLEKLFF | TGCGCCAGCAGCCCCGAAGGGTTGGGGCTTGAAAAACTGTTTTTT
NA | TRBJ2-3 | TRBD1 | TRBV6-2/TRBV6-3 | CASKKGRPRGMGTDTQYF | TGTGCCAGCAAAAAGGGACGTCCCAGGGGGATGGGGACAGATACGCAGTATTTT
NA | TRBJ1-2 | NA | TRBV6-5 | CASSYHIRGGGGGYTF | TGTGCCAGCAGTTATCACATTAGGGGGGGAGGAGGAGGCTACACCTTC
NA | TRBJ1-2 | NA | TRBV29-1 | CSVDEDFGYGYTF | TGCAGCGTGGACGAGGACTTTGGCTATGGCTACACCTTC
NA | TRBJ1-5 | TRBD1 | TRBV7-2 | CASSSGPGQTPQPQHF | TGTGCCAGCAGCTCAGGACCGGGACAGACTCCTCAGCCCCAGCATTTT
many | TRBJ1-1 | NA | TRBV28 | CASSTRTPATEAFF | TGTGCCAGCAGTACCCGGACCCCGGCCACTGAAGCTTTCTTT
NA | TRBJ1-5 | TRBD1 | TRBV12-3/TRBV12-4 | CASRNKGGQGYSNQPQHF | TGTGCCAGCAGAAATAAGGGGGGACAGGGATATAGCAATCAGCCCCAGCATTTT
many | TRBJ1-4 | NA | TRBV12-3/TRBV12-4 | CASSLAFGTTNEKLFF | TGTGCCAGCAGTTTAGCGTTCGGCACAACTAATGAAAAACTGTTTTTT
NA | TRBJ2-4 | NA | TRBV28 | CASSSPAIAKNIQYF | TGTGCCAGCAGTTCTCCTGCAATAGCCAAAAACATTCAGTACTTC
few | TRBJ1-1 | TRBD1 | TRBV6-1 | CASSGPGGLRNTEAFF | TGTGCCAGCAGTGGTCCAGGGGGCTTGAGGAACACTGAAGCTTTCTTT
many | TRBJ1-1 | NA | TRBV6-1 | CASSEGGSEAFF | TGTGCCAGCAGTGAAGGGGGATCTGAAGCTTTCTTT
few | TRBJ2-5 | TRBD1 | TRBV29-1 | CSVNRGSERETQYF | TGCAGCGTCAACAGGGGATCGGAGCGAGAGACCCAGTACTTC
NA | TRBJ1-1 | NA | TRBV7-9 | CASSLRTVPNMNTEAFF | TGTGCCAGCAGCTTAAGGACCGTGCCCAATATGAACACTGAAGCTTTCTTT
few | TRBJ1-6 | NA | TRBV18 | CASSLRRDNSPLHF | TGTGCCAGCTCACTTCGGAGGGATAATTCACCCCTCCACTTT
NA | TRBJ1-2 | NA | TRBV30 | CAWSPRGSEGYTF | TGTGCCTGGAGTCCGAGGGGCTCGGAGGGCTACACCTTC
NA | TRBJ1-2 | NA | TRBV5-6 | CASSFGGSASYGYTF | TGTGCCAGCAGCTTCGGTGGGTCTGCCAGCTATGGCTACACCTTC
NA | TRBJ1-6 | NA | TRBV20-1 | CSARVGGGSPLHF | TGCAGTGCTAGAGTGGGAGGTGGCTCACCCCTCCACTTT
NA | TRBJ1-2 | NA | TRBV30 | CAWSIGSHGYTF | TGTGCCTGGAGTATAGGGTCCCACGGCTACACCTTC
NA | TRBJ2-1 | NA | TRBV10-3 | CAISGGPENNEQFF | TGTGCCATCAGTGGAGGTCCTGAGAACAATGAGCAGTTCTTC
few | TRBJ1-4 | NA | TRBV29-1 | CSVDTGLGEKLFF | TGCAGCGTTGACACGGGGTTGGGGGAAAAACTGTTTTTT
NA | TRBJ2-1 | TRBD1 | TRBV24-1 | CATSEAGTAHDEQFF | TGTGCCACCAGTGAAGCCGGGACAGCACACGATGAGCAGTTCTTC
NA | TRBJ1-4 | NA | TRBV30 | CAWSGGVEKLFF | TGTGCCTGGAGTGGCGGTGTTGAAAAACTGTTTTTT
many | TRBJ1-6 | TRBD1 | TRBV28 | CASSGRTGSNSPLHF | TGTGCCAGCAGTGGGCGGACAGGGTCTAATTCACCCCTCCACTTT
NA | TRBJ1-1 | NA | TRBV27 | CASSFGTYTEAFF | TGTGCCAGCAGCTTTGGAACTTACACTGAAGCTTTCTTT
few | TRBJ1-2 | NA | TRBV6-1 | CASSEPGANYGYTF | TGTGCCAGCAGTGAACCGGGGGCCAACTATGGCTACACCTTC
many | TRBJ1-1 | TRBD1 | TRBV12-3/TRBV12-4 | CASSARQGLSEAFF | TGTGCCAGCAGTGCCAGACAGGGTCTTAGCGAAGCTTTCTTT
many | TRBJ1-1 | NA | TRBV28 | CASSLPHEAFF | TGTGCCAGCAGTTTACCCCATGAAGCTTTCTTT
NA | TRBJ2-1 | NA | TRBV6-5 | CASSYKNSYNEQFF | TGTGCCAGCAGTTATAAAAACTCCTACAATGAGCAGTTCTTC
NA | TRBJ1-1 | NA | TRBV6-2/TRBV6-3 | CASSPALGGDTEAFF | TGTGCCAGCAGTCCCGCCCTCGGGGGTGACACTGAAGCTTTCTTT
many | TRBJ1-5 | NA | TRBV3-1 | CASSPDSSGNQPQHF | TGTGCCAGCAGCCCCGATAGTTCAGGGAATCAGCCCCAGCATTTT
few | TRBJ2-2 | TRBD2 | TRBV6-2/TRBV6-3 | CATGRAKGGELFF | TGTGCCACCGGGAGGGCCAAAGGCGGGGAGCTGTTTTTT